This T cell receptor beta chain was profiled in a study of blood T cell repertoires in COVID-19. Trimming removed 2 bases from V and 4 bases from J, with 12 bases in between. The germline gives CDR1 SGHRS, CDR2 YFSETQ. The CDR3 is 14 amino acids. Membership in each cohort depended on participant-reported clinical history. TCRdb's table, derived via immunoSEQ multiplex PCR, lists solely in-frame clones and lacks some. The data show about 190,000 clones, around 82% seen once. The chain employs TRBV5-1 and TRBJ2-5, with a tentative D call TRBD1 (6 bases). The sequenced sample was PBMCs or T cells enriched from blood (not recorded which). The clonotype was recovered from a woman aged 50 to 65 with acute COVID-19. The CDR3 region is CASSLGGPRETQYF. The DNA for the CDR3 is TGCGCCAGCAGCTTAGGGGGTCCCCGAGAGACCCAGTACTTC.